These 22 T cell receptor beta chains share one sample of origin, sequenced in a study of cytomegalovirus exposure and HLA in healthy donors. The table came from immunoSEQ multiplex PCR; TCRdb's copy has only in-frame clones and leaves some out. The sample holds more than 300,000 clones, roughly 85% seen once. The sample consisted of PBMCs. The receptors shown here come from a woman between 18 and 29 years old in good health and CMV-seronegative.

This clone was recorded only once. The chain links TRBV5-1 to TRBJ1-1; 12 bases match TRBD1. Germline-derived CDR1 and CDR2 are SGHRS and YFSETQ. The CDR3 totals 18 residues. The trim removed 0 bases at V and 0 bases at J, leaving 6 bases unmatched. The CDR3 nucleotides read TGCGCCAGCAGCTTGGTGGGACAGGGGGCGGGTATGAACACTGAAGCTTTCTTT. Its protein product is CASSLVGQGAGMNTEAFF.

This chain links TRBV5-1 with TRBJ2-7, with 8 bases aligning to TRBD1. This CDR3 contains 14 residues. V lost 2 bases and J lost 2; bases outside the gene matches: 3. Germline CDR1 and CDR2: SGHRS and YFSETQ. DNA for the CDR3: TGCGCCAGCAGCTTCCAACAGGGGGCCTACGAGCAGTACTTC. Translating gives CASSFQQGAYEQYF.

V usage is TRBV4-1 and J usage is TRBJ1-4; D possibly corresponds to TRBD1 (5 bases). Per the germline V gene, CDR1 is MGHRA and CDR2 is YSYEKL. Trimming removed 0 bases from V and 4 bases from J, with 12 bases in between. The CDR3 is 16 residues long. CDR3 in DNA: TGCGCCAGCAGCCAAGAGCCGGGGGGGGTTAATGAAAAACTGTTTTTT. Translation: CASSQEPGGVNEKLFF.

V is TRBV27 and J is TRBJ1-1, with 9 bases that match TRBD1. The CDR3 contains 15 residues. V trimming: 5 bases; J trimming: 4 bases; junction bases outside the gene matches: 8. Germline V CDR1 and CDR2: MNHEY, SMNVEV (reference sequence). CDR3 in amino acids: CASSKRQGEGTEAFF. The CDR3 region has the DNA TGTGCCAGCAGTAAGCGACAGGGGGAAGGCACTGAAGCTTTCTTT.

The rearrangement uses TRBV5-1 and TRBJ1-1; D is possibly TRBD1 (5 bases). The CDR3 covers 14 residues. The V gene's germline CDR1 is SGHRS and CDR2 YFSETQ. The V end was cut by 3 bases, the J end by 3 bases, with 12 bases between. In DNA, the CDR3 is TGCGCCAGCAGCTGGCAGGGATACGACACTGAAGCTTTCTTT. Protein sequence: CASSWQGYDTEAFF. Full variable domain (rest looked up from reference TRBV5-1 and TRBJ1-1): KAGVTQTPRYLIKTRGQQVTLSCSPISGHRSVSWYQQTPGQGLQFLFEYFSETQRNKGNFPGRFSGRQFSNSRSEMNVSTLELGDSALYLCASSWQGYDTEAFFGQGTRLTVV.

The CDR3 DNA follows: TGTGCCAGCAGTCCCCCTTGGGGACTAGCGGGAGAATGGGAGACCCAGTACTTC. Translated, it gives CASSPPWGLAGEWETQYF. The chain employs TRBV28 and TRBJ2-5, with 14 bases that match TRBD2. CDR3 length: 18 amino acids. V was pared by 5 bases and J by 5 bases, with 13 bases of the junction left unmatched. The germline CDR1 and CDR2 sequences are MDHEN and SYDVKM.

This clone occurred a few times. This chain links TRBV7-6 with TRBJ1-5; weak D call: TRBD1 (5 bases). Germline V gene data show CDR1 as SGHVS and CDR2 as FNYEAQ. V was cut by 4 bases and J by 5 bases, with 9 bases left in between. There are 13 residues in the CDR3. As DNA, the CDR3 is TGTGCCAGCAGCTCGCGCAGGGATCAGCCCCAGCATTTT. As protein: CASSSRRDQPQHF.

The chain carries TRBV30 and TRBJ2-3, with a possible D match to TRBD1 (7 bases). This CDR3 has 13 amino acids. Trimming left V 3 bases short and J 6 bases short, with 13 bases between. CDR1 is GTSNPN and CDR2 is SVGIG in the germline V gene (reference sequence). The CDR3 DNA sequence: TGTGCCTGGAGATCCGCAGGGGGGGATACGCAGTATTTT. This gives the protein CAWRSAGGDTQYF. The full variable domain, with the rest looked up from reference TRBV30 and TRBJ2-3, is SQTIHQWPATLVQPVGSPLSLECTVEGTSNPNLYWYRQAAGRGLQLLFYSVGIGQISSEVPQNLSASRPQDRQFILSSKKLLLSDSGFYLCAWRSAGGDTQYFGPGTRLTVL.

The chain couples TRBV30 to TRBJ1-1, with 9 bases fitting TRBD1. V lost 3 bases and J lost 0; bases outside the gene matches: 5. In germline, CDR1 is GTSNPN, CDR2 SVGIG (reference sequence). The CDR3 totals 15 residues. As DNA, the CDR3 is TGTGCCTGGAGAGGACAGGGGAAACTGAACACTGAAGCTTTCTTT. Its protein is CAWRGQGKLNTEAFF. Looking up the rest from reference TRBV30 and TRBJ1-1 gives the full variable domain: SQTIHQWPATLVQPVGSPLSLECTVEGTSNPNLYWYRQAAGRGLQLLFYSVGIGQISSEVPQNLSASRPQDRQFILSSKKLLLSDSGFYLCAWRGQGKLNTEAFFGQGTRLTVV.

This rearrangement joins TRBV7-9 to TRBJ2-1, with 11 bases fitting TRBD2. Germline CDR1 and CDR2: SEHNR and FQNEAQ (reference sequence). V was clipped by 10 bases and J by 5 bases; unmatched bases: 16. The CDR3 consists of 17 residues. DNA for the CDR3: TGTGCCACCTTCCCACGCCCCGAACTAGCGGGAGACAATGAGCAGTTCTTC. Its protein product is CATFPRPELAGDNEQFF.

A word on this clone: The sample contains more than one DNA sequence encoding this CDR3. The gene calls are TRBV27 and TRBJ1-5, with no clear D. CDR1 is MNHEY, CDR2 SMNVEV, per germline (reference sequence). The CDR3 runs to 14 residues. Trimming shortened V by 3 bases and J by 0 bases, and 6 bases separated the two germline ends. The CDR3 protein is CASSLHSSNQPQHF. Here the CDR3 DNA reads TGTGCCAGCAGTTTGCACAGTAGCAATCAGCCCCAGCATTTT.

This chain joins TRBV7-9 and TRBJ2-2; TRBD2 matches at 14 bases. The J segment lost 6 bases and the V segment lost 5 bases, leaving 8 bases of the junction unmatched. The germline CDR1 and CDR2 sequences are SEHNR and FQNEAQ (reference sequence). This CDR3 spans 17 amino acids. The CDR3: CASSGMTSGRAAGELFF. The CDR3, as DNA: TGTGCCAGCAGCGGGATGACTAGCGGGAGGGCCGCCGGGGAGCTGTTTTTT. Filled out from reference TRBV7-9 and TRBJ2-2, the complete variable domain reads DTGVSQNPRHKITKRGQNVTFRCDPISEHNRLYWYRQTLGQGPEFLTYFQNEAQLEKSRLLSDRFSAERPKGSFSTLEIQRTEQGDSAMYLCASSGMTSGRAAGELFFGEGSRLTVL.

The table lists this clone with a few counts. The chain employs TRBV6-1 and TRBJ1-6; TRBD1 might be the D (6 bases). Germline assignment: CDR1 MNHNS and CDR2 SASEGT. The V end lost 6 bases, the J end lost 10 bases, and 16 bases lay between the germline ends. The CDR3 is 14 residues long. The CDR3 bases are TGTGCCAGCAGGGAGTTACAGGGCGGATCACCCCTCCACTTT. This codes for CASRELQGGSPLHF.

The V and J genes are TRBV9 and TRBJ1-4; the D is unclear. The germline V and J ends were trimmed by 0 bases and 8 bases, with 14 bases remaining between them. The CDR3 runs to 15 residues. The germline gives CDR1 SGDLS, CDR2 YYNGEE. The CDR3 is CASSVAGASGEKLFF. The CDR3 bases are TGTGCCAGCAGCGTAGCAGGTGCCTCGGGAGAAAAACTGTTTTTT.

This rearrangement joins TRBV9 to TRBJ1-1; D is unresolved. V lost 3 bases and J 5 bases, leaving 17 bases between the germline ends. The CDR3 is 15 amino acids. Per germline, CDR1 SGDLS and CDR2 YYNGEE. The DNA of the CDR3 is TGTGCCAGCAGCGGATCCATAGGAGGTGGTACTGAAGCTTTCTTT. Translated, it gives CASSGSIGGGTEAFF.

The chain uses TRBV7-9 and TRBJ2-7; perhaps TRBD1 as D (6 bases). The length of the CDR3 is 14 residues. Trimming shortened V by 5 bases and J by 5 bases, and 16 bases separated the two germline ends. Germline V gene sequence: CDR1 SEHNR, CDR2 FQNEAQ (reference sequence). In nucleotides, the CDR3 is TGTGCCAGCAGCCTGAGTGGGGGCCCGGACGAGCAGTACTTC. Its protein product is CASSLSGGPDEQYF.

The J gene is TRBJ2-7, the V gene TRBV11-2, with D hard to call. Looked up from germline, CDR1 is SGHAT and CDR2 is FQNNGV. The CDR3 runs 15 residues. V dropped 6 bases and J dropped 0 bases, with 15 bases sitting between them. CDR3 nucleotides: TGTGCCAGCAGTCTCGACTTTGCCGTCTCCTACGAGCAGTACTTC. Protein product: CASSLDFAVSYEQYF.

The chain has TRBV9 and TRBJ2-3; the D is unclear. The CDR3 loop spans 13 amino acids. With 0 bases removed from V and 4 bases from J, the gap between germline ends came to 6 bases. CDR1 and CDR2 (germline): SGDLS, YYNGEE. The chain's CDR3 is CASSVDLADTQYF. CDR3 sequence (DNA): TGTGCCAGCAGCGTAGACCTAGCAGATACGCAGTATTTT.

V gene TRBV30 combines with J gene TRBJ2-2; D possibly corresponds to TRBD2 (6 bases). Germline V lookup: CDR1 GTSNPN, CDR2 SVGIG (reference sequence). The V end was cut by 5 bases, the J end by 6 bases, with 16 bases between. The CDR3 runs 14 residues. CDR3 sequence: CAWSKGTGPGELFF. In nucleotides, the CDR3 is TGTGCCTGGTCCAAGGGGACTGGGCCCGGGGAGCTGTTTTTT.

In DNA form, the CDR3 reads TGTGCCAGCAGTAGGAGGGGAAGTGGCACTGAAGCTTTCTTT. The encoded protein is CASSRRGSGTEAFF. V and J are TRBV25-1 and TRBJ1-1; TRBD1 is a possible D gene (5 bases). Per germline, CDR1 MGHDK and CDR2 SYGVNS. The CDR3 extends over 14 amino acids. Trimming removed 5 bases at V and 4 bases at J, with 14 bases between.

J is TRBJ2-3 and V is TRBV28; possibly TRBD2 for D (6 bases). V lost 7 bases, J lost 4 bases, and 15 bases lay in between. CDR1 and CDR2 (germline): MDHEN, SYDVKM. This CDR3 has 14 amino acids. In nucleotides, the CDR3 is TGTGCCAGCAAGGGCGGGGTTGGTCCAGATACGCAGTATTTT. Residues: CASKGGVGPDTQYF.

Here the CDR3 reads CASSSGLAGGNEQFF. The CDR3 DNA is TGTGCCAGCAGCTCGGGACTAGCGGGAGGTAATGAGCAGTTCTTC. The chain couples TRBV7-9 to TRBJ2-1; 15 nucleotides agree with TRBD2. From germline, CDR1 is SEHNR and CDR2 FQNEAQ (reference sequence). V lost 4 bases to trimming and J lost 7 bases; unmatched junction nucleotides: 2. There are 15 residues in the CDR3.